The 8 T cell receptor beta chains below come from one sample, sequenced in a study of blood T cell repertoires in COVID-19. Sequencing used immunoSEQ multiplex PCR; TCRdb keeps in-frame clones, though not all of them. This sample carries under 100,000 clones, 89% of them seen once, and the ten largest clones take roughly 8.9%. The sequenced sample consisted of peripheral blood. These receptors were taken from a man aged 50-60 years with acute or convalescent COVID-19.

The chain links TRBV12-3 or TRBV12-4 to TRBJ2-7, with a possible D match to TRBD2 (6 bases). The CDR3 consists of 13 residues. V was pared by 5 bases and J by 5 bases, with 13 bases between. The CDR3 here is CASSGGIPNEQYF. In DNA, the CDR3 is TGTGCCAGCAGTGGAGGGATCCCGAACGAGCAGTACTTC.

V and J are TRBV19 and TRBJ2-3; possible D gene TRBD1, 5 bases. The germline gives CDR1 LNHDA, CDR2 SQIVND (reference sequence). The CDR3 length is 13 residues. V was clipped by 3 bases and J by 4 bases, with 8 bases between them. In DNA, the CDR3 is TGTGCCAGTAGTATCCAGGGTGCAGATACGCAGTATTTT. Its translation is CASSIQGADTQYF. The entire variable domain, with the rest obtained from reference TRBV19 and TRBJ2-3, is as follows: DGGITQSPKYLFRKEGQNVTLSCEQNLNHDAMYWYRQDPGQGLRLIYYSQIVNDFQKGDIAEGYSVSREKKESFPLTVTSAQKNPTAFYLCASSIQGADTQYFGPGTRLTVL.

V usage is TRBV4-2 and J usage is TRBJ1-3; the match to TRBD1 covers 7 bases. CDR3 length equals 14 residues. CDR1 is LGHNA and CDR2 is YNFKEQ in the germline V gene. J lost 4 bases, V lost 3 bases, and 3 bases had no gene match. The CDR3 region has the DNA TGTGCCAGCAGCCAGGTGGGACAGGGAAACACCATATATTTT. This gives the protein CASSQVGQGNTIYF.

The count of this clone is one. This rearrangement joins TRBV7-8 to TRBJ2-1; 10 nucleotides align to TRBD1. The CDR3 loop spans 15 amino acids. V shed 4 bases and J 7 bases; nucleotides not matched to a gene: 7. CDR1 SGHVS and CDR2 FQNEAQ come from the germline V gene. The CDR3 bases are TGTGCCAGCAGCTCTAGCCGGGACAGGGGTAATGAGCAGTTCTTC. As protein: CASSSSRDRGNEQFF.

CDR3 DNA: TGTGCCTGGAGTCGCGGAGTTATGAACACTGAAGCTTTCTTT. Protein: CAWSRGVMNTEAFF. The chain is built from TRBV30 and TRBJ1-1; unclear D gene. V gave up 2 bases and J gave up 0 bases, with 10 bases separating them. Germline values: CDR1 GTSNPN, CDR2 SVGIG (reference sequence). The CDR3 contains 14 residues.

V and J are TRBV6-5 and TRBJ2-2; the D gene is possibly TRBD2 (6 bases). Trimming cost V 10 bases and J 4 bases, with 16 bases left between them. The germline CDR1 and CDR2 sequences are MNHEY and SVGAGI. The CDR3 covers 14 residues. CDR3 sequence reads: CATAWGDGTGELFF. In nucleotides, the CDR3 is TGTGCCACCGCCTGGGGGGACGGCACCGGGGAGCTGTTTTTT.

The rearrangement links TRBV28 to TRBJ2-5; 8 nucleotides match TRBD1. The V segment lost 3 bases and the J segment 3 bases; nucleotides outside the gene matches: 6. Germline V lookup: CDR1 MDHEN, CDR2 SYDVKM. The CDR3 extends over 15 amino acids. The DNA for the CDR3 is TGTGCCAGCAGTTTTGGTGGGACAGGAAAAGAGACCCAGTACTTC. This codes for CASSFGGTGKETQYF.

The CDR3 is CAISGSDRDRGKDTQYF. Here the CDR3 DNA reads TGTGCCATCAGTGGGTCGGACCGGGACAGGGGTAAAGATACGCAGTATTTT. The V call is TRBV10-3, the J call TRBJ2-3, with 10 positions matching TRBD1. V shed 4 bases and J 5 bases; nucleotides not matched to a gene: 12. Per the germline V gene, CDR1 is ENHRY and CDR2 is SYGVKD. The CDR3 is made up of 17 amino acids.